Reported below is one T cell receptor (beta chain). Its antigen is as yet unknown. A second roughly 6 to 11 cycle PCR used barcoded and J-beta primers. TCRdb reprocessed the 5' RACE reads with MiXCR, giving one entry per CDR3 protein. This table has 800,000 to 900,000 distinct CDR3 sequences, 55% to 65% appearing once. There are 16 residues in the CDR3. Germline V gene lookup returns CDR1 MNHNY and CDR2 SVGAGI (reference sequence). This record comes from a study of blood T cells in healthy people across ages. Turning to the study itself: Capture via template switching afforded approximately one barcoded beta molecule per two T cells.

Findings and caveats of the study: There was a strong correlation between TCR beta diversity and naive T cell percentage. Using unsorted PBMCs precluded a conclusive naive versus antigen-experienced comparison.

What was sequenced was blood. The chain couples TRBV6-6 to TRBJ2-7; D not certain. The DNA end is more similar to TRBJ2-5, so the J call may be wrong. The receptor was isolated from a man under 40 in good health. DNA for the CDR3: TGTGCCAGCAGTTACCACCCTTTCGTGTCACTTGAGACCCAGTACTTC. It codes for CASSYHPFVSLETQYF.